These T cell receptor beta chains were read from a single sample in a study of neurological immune-mediated disorders. In TCRdb, the 5' RACE reads were re-called with MiXCR into one record per CDR3 protein. The data show about 59,000 distinct CDR3 sequences, about an eighth seen once. Specimen: PBMCs. The source is a woman aged 55-70 years with HTLV-1-associated myelopathy (HAM/TSP). CDR3s include the opening cysteine and the closing phenylalanine or tryptophan. D genes are given only for firm matches. Rows may omit the clone size; those that give it use once, few, many or a size class.

abundance,v_gene,d_gene,j_gene,CDR3nt,CDR3aa
many,TRBV15,TRBD1,TRBJ2-7,TGTGCCACCAGCAGAGTTCGGACAGGGGTTCAGCAGTACTTC,CATSRVRTGVQQYF
many,TRBV5-1,NA,TRBJ1-2,TGCGCCAGCAGGGCCGTGGGAGGAGGGCTCTATGGCTACACCTTC,CASRAVGGGLYGYTF
many,TRBV20-1,NA,TRBJ1-1,TGCAGTGGGATCCGACTACAGGGAGGCGCTGAAGCTTTCTTT,CSGIRLQGGAEAFF
NA,TRBV18,NA,TRBJ1-1,TGTGCCAGCTCACCAGGACAGATAAACACTGAAGCTTTCTTT,CASSPGQINTEAFF
NA,TRBV19,TRBD2,TRBJ2-7,TGTGCCAGTAGTCTTAGCGGGACGTCCTACGAGCAGTACTTC,CASSLSGTSYEQYF
many,TRBV10-2,TRBD2,TRBJ2-1,TGCGCCAGCAAAAAGACTAGCGGTCCCTGGGAGTTCTTC,CASKKTSGPWEFF
many,TRBV10-3,TRBD2,TRBJ2-7,TGTGCCATCAGTACGGGTCCGGGAGGCAGGGCCTACGAGCAGTACTTC,CAISTGPGGRAYEQYF
many,TRBV6-5,NA,TRBJ2-3,TGTGCCAGCAGTTACAGCGATCTGGGGTCAGATACGCAGTATTTT,CASSYSDLGSDTQYF
NA,TRBV5-1,TRBD2,TRBJ2-2,TGCGCCAGCAGCATACTAGCGGGAGAGGGCACCGTGGAGCTGTTTTTT,CASSILAGEGTVELFF
many,TRBV29-1,TRBD1,TRBJ1-1,TGCAGCGTTGATCAGGGGGCGCGTGAAGCTTTCTTT,CSVDQGAREAFF
many,TRBV5-1,TRBD2,TRBJ2-1,TGCGCCAGCAGCTTGGCAGGGAGGGGAACCGATGAGCAGTTCTTC,CASSLAGRGTDEQFF